These 5 T cell receptor beta chains came from one sample sequenced in a study of shared clonotypes between healthy human individuals. The repertoire was sequenced with immunoSEQ multiplex PCR; TCRdb's copy has only in-frame clones and lacks some. Counted here are around 2.3 million clones, approximately 94% occurring once; the ten biggest clones make up roughly 0.13%. Sequences were obtained from naive CD4+ T cells sorted from blood. Subset in this sample: CD45RA+ positively selected. Every receptor here comes from a man between 18 and 29 years old in good health.

J is TRBJ2-7 and V is TRBV18; either TRBD1 or TRBD2 may fit D (5 bases each). The CDR3 sequence is 14 residues long. V was pared by 5 bases and J by 6 bases, with 17 bases between. CDR1 and CDR2 from the germline V gene are KGHSH and LQKENI. The CDR3 reads CASSGTWGTSEQYF. As DNA, the CDR3 is TGTGCCAGCTCAGGGACGTGGGGGACGTCCGAGCAGTACTTC.

V gene TRBV7-2 combines with J gene TRBJ1-6, with D perhaps TRBD1 (5 bases). The CDR3 contains 14 residues. V was clipped by 3 bases and J by 7 bases, with 10 bases between them. Germline CDR1 SGHTA, CDR2 FQGNSA. The CDR3 region is CASSLQGINSPLHF. The CDR3 nucleotides read TGTGCCAGCAGCTTGCAGGGTATCAATTCACCCCTCCACTTT. Looking up the rest from reference TRBV7-2 and TRBJ1-6 gives the full variable domain: GAGVSQSPSNKVTEKGKDVELRCDPISGHTALYWYRQSLGQGLEFLIYFQGNSAPDKSGLPSDRFSAERTGGSVSTLTIQRTQQEDSAVYLCASSLQGINSPLHFGNGTRLTVT.

As to this clone: At one of its ends the junction is not consistent with the germline gene, which may arise from a read error. J is TRBJ1-2 and V is TRBV4-1, with a weak D call TRBD1 (6 bases). CDR3 length: 16 amino acids. From germline, CDR1 is MGHRA and CDR2 YSYEKL. The CDR3 region has the DNA TGCACCAGCAGCCAAGATGGGGGCACTCCAGTGTATGGCTACACCTTC. This sequence encodes CTSSQDGGTPVYGYTF.

On this clone itself: At the DNA level, this CDR3 is encoded by other sequences in the same sample as well. The chain uses TRBV18 and TRBJ2-7; D is possibly TRBD1 (5 bases). The CDR3 totals 13 residues. Germline CDR1 and CDR2: KGHSH and LQKENI. Trimming cost V 6 bases and J 3 bases, with 12 bases left between them. The DNA for the CDR3 is TGTGCCAGCTCGCCCGGAACAGGCTACGAGCAGTACTTC. It translates to CASSPGTGYEQYF.

The chain employs TRBV7-9 and TRBJ2-3; tentative D call: TRBD1 (5 bases). CDR3 size: 15 residues. Trimming shortened V by 1 base and J by 6 bases, and 14 bases separated the two germline ends. In germline, CDR1 is SEHNR, CDR2 FQNEAQ (reference sequence). The CDR3 DNA sequence: TGTGCCAGCAGCTTAGTCCAGGGTGGTGGGGATACGCAGTATTTT. Its translation: CASSLVQGGGDTQYF. The full variable domain, its missing parts supplied by reference TRBV7-9 and TRBJ2-3, is DTGVSQNPRHKITKRGQNVTFRCDPISEHNRLYWYRQTLGQGPEFLTYFQNEAQLEKSRLLSDRFSAERPKGSFSTLEIQRTEQGDSAMYLCASSLVQGGGDTQYFGPGTRLTVL.